What follows are 9 T cell receptor beta chains derived from one specimen sequenced in a study of cytomegalovirus exposure and HLA in healthy donors. PCR primers comprised 60 Vbeta and 13 Jbeta primers. TCRdb's copy holds only in-frame clones and misses some; the assay was immunoSEQ multiplex PCR. The table has roughly 70,000 clones, roughly 70% seen once. Sequenced material: PBMCs. The receptors derive from a man between 70 and 80 years old in good health and CMV-seronegative.

The gene calls are TRBV29-1 and TRBJ1-1, with D perhaps TRBD1 (5 bases). Per the germline V gene, CDR1 is SQVTM and CDR2 is ANQGSEA. Trimming cost V 8 bases and J 7 bases, with 29 bases left between them. The CDR3 spans 16 residues. The CDR3: CSLMGVLAGGSNEAFF. The DNA for the CDR3 is TGCAGCCTTATGGGGGTCCTGGCGGGAGGTAGTAATGAAGCTTTCTTT. Filled out from reference TRBV29-1 and TRBJ1-1, the complete variable domain reads SAVISQKPSRDICQRGTSLTIQCQVDSQVTMMFWYRQQPGQSLTLIATANQGSEATYESGFVIDKFPISRPNLTFSTLTVSNMSPEDSSIYLCSLMGVLAGGSNEAFFGQGTRLTVV.

This chain connects TRBV27 to TRBJ2-7; 12 nucleotides agree with TRBD2. V lost 8 bases to trimming and J lost 3 bases; unmatched junction nucleotides: 2. CDR3 length: 13 residues. CDR1 is MNHEY and CDR2 is SMNVEV in the germline V gene (reference sequence). The CDR3 is CASRLAGDYEQYF. CDR3 nucleotide sequence: TGTGCCAGCCGACTAGCGGGAGACTACGAGCAGTACTTC.

This clone has only a few counts. This rearrangement joins TRBV30 to TRBJ1-4, with 9 bases lining up with TRBD1. The length of the CDR3 is 13 residues. With V trimmed by 3 bases and J by 8 bases, 4 bases remained unmatched. The germline V gene has CDR1 GTSNPN and CDR2 SVGIG (reference sequence). CDR3 coding DNA: TGTGCCTGGAGGGGACAGGGTGAGGAAAAACTGTTTTTT. This codes for CAWRGQGEEKLFF.

V gene TRBV7-2 combines with J gene TRBJ2-3; 9 positions match TRBD1. V dropped 3 bases and J dropped 4; count of bases not matched to a gene: 5. The CDR3 covers 15 residues. CDR1 SGHTA and CDR2 FQGNSA come from the germline V gene. CDR3 amino acids: CASSFGTGYSDTQYF. CDR3 nucleotide sequence: TGTGCCAGCAGCTTTGGGACAGGGTACTCAGATACGCAGTATTTT.

The rearrangement joins TRBV6-1 to TRBJ2-7, with unresolved D. The germline V and J ends were trimmed by 7 bases and 4 bases, with 20 bases remaining between them. Germline lookup yields CDR1 MNHNS and CDR2 SASEGT. CDR3 length: 15 residues. In DNA, the CDR3 is TGTGCCAGCACCTCGGATGGAACCCAAGCGTACGAGCAGTACTTC. Protein product: CASTSDGTQAYEQYF.

CDR3 sequence: CASTNFRGNTEAFF. CDR3 nucleotide sequence: TGTGCCAGTACCAATTTCAGGGGGAACACTGAAGCTTTCTTT. This chain links TRBV19 with TRBJ1-1, with D perhaps matching TRBD1 (6 bases). The CDR3 runs 14 residues. Per germline, CDR1 LNHDA and CDR2 SQIVND (reference sequence). With 7 bases removed from V and 1 base from J, the gap between germline ends came to 13 bases.

The V gene is TRBV18, the J gene TRBJ2-1; tentatively, D is TRBD2 (5 bases). The germline gives CDR1 KGHSH, CDR2 LQKENI. The CDR3 totals 15 residues. The ends were cut back, 1 base at V and 4 bases at J, with 11 bases in the middle. The DNA for the CDR3 is TGTGCCAGCTCACCACAAGAAAGAGGGTACAATGAGCAGTTCTTC. Translation: CASSPQERGYNEQFF.

This sequence joins TRBV7-2 and TRBJ2-1; a possible D gene is TRBD1 (7 bases). Germline CDR1 reads SGHTA; CDR2 reads FQGNSA. The CDR3 loop spans 15 amino acids. Trimming pared 5 bases from V and 9 bases from J, leaving 20 bases between. CDR3 residues: CASSPQLGGGSEQFF. For the CDR3, the DNA is TGTGCCAGCAGCCCCCAGTTAGGAGGGGGCAGTGAGCAGTTCTTC.

The rearrangement uses TRBV6-1 and TRBJ2-3; 7 bases agree with TRBD1. The CDR3 spans 14 residues. The J segment lost 9 bases and the V segment lost 3 bases, leaving 9 bases of the junction unmatched. Germline values: CDR1 MNHNS, CDR2 SASEGT. CDR3 in amino acids: CASSDIAPQGTQYF. The CDR3 DNA sequence: TGTGCCAGCAGTGACATCGCCCCACAGGGGACGCAGTATTTT.